The following is a T cell receptor beta chain sequence with its context. No antigen is known for it. One junction end disagrees with the germline gene, perhaps due to a read error. The sample is drawn from a study of T cells in localized non-small cell lung cancer. The germline V gene encodes CDR1 SGHAT and CDR2 FQNNGV. This CDR3 has 12 residues. This table comes from immunoSEQ multiplex PCR, and its TCRdb copy is limited to in-frame clones, with some not included. The sample lists over 20,000 clones; around 90% were seen once. Overall study findings and caveats: Among the tissues sampled, uninvolved adjacent lung had the highest T cell clonality, above tumor. Out of the top 100 tumor clones, a median roughly 52 were seen in adjacent lung.

The material sequenced was peripheral blood mononuclear cells, taken before any cancer treatment. The receptor was derived from a male donor aged 60 or older with stage II lung adenocarcinoma. The rearrangement uses TRBV11-2 and TRBJ2-5; 8 nucleotides match TRBD1. CDR3 sequence (DNA): TGTGCCAGCAGCCACCGAGGACAGGGCCGTGACTTC. It encodes CASSHRGQGRDF.